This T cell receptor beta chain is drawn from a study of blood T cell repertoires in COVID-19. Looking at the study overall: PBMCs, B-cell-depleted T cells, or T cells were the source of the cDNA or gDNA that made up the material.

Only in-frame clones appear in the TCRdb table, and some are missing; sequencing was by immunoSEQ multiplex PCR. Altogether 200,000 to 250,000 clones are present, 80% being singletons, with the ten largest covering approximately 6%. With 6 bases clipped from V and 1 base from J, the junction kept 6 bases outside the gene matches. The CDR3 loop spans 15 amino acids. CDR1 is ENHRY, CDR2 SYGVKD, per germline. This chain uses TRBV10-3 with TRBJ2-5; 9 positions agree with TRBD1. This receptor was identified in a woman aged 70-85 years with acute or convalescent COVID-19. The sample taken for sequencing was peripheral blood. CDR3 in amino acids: CAIRGGTGIQETQYF. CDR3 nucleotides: TGTGCCATCAGGGGGGGGACAGGGATCCAAGAGACCCAGTACTTC.